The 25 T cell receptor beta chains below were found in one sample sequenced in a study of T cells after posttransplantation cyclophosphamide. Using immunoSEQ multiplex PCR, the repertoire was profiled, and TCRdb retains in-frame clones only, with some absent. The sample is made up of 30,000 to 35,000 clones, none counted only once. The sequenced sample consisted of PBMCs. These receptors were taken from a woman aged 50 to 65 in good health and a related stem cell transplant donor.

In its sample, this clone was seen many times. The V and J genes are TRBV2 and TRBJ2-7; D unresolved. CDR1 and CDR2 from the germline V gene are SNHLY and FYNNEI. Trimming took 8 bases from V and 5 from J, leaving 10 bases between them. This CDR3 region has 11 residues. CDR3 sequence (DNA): TGTGCCAGCGGCAGCGTCGACGAGCAGTACTTC. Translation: CASGSVDEQYF.

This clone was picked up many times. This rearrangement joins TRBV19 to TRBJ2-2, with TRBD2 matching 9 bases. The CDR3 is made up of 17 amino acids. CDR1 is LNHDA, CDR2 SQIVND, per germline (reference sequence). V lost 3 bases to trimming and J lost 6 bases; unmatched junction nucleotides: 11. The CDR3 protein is CASSILGGRAYAGELFF. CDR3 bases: TGTGCCAGTAGTATTTTGGGCGGGAGGGCCTATGCCGGGGAGCTGTTTTTT.

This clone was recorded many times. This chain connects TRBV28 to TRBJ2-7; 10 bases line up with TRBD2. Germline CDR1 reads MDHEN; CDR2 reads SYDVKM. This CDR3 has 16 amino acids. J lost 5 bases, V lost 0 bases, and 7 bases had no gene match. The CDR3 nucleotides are TGTGCCAGCAGTTTATGGAGACTAGCGGGTTCCAACGAGCAGTACTTC. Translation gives CASSLWRLAGSNEQYF.

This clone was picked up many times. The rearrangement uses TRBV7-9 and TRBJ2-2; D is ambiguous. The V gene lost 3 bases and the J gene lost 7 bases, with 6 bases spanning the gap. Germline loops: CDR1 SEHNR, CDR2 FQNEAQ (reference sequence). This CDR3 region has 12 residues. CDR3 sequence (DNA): TGTGCCAGCAGCTTTATGTTCGGGGAGCTGTTTTTT. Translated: CASSFMFGELFF.

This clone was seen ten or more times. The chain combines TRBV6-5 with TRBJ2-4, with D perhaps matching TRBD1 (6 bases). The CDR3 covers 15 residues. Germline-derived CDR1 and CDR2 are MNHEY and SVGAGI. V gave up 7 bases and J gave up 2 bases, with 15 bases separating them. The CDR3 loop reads CASIDSTGPKNIQYF. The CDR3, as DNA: TGTGCCAGCATTGATTCAACAGGGCCCAAAAACATTCAGTACTTC.

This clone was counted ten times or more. Here the CDR3 DNA reads TGTGCCAGCAGTCTCATTAGGGGGGGGAGGCAGTACTTC. Translation gives CASSLIRGGRQYF. The V call is TRBV6-5, the J call TRBJ2-7, with D perhaps TRBD2 (7 bases). Trimming cost V 5 bases and J 9 bases, with 17 bases left between them. This CDR3 has 13 amino acids. Germline CDR1 and CDR2: MNHEY and SVGAGI.

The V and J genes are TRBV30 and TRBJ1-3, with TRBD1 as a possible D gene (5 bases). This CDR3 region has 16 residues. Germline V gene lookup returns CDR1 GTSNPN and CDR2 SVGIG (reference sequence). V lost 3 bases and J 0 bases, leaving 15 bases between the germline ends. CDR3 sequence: CAWSFKRGGSGNTIYF. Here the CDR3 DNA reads TGTGCCTGGAGCTTTAAACGGGGGGGCTCTGGAAACACCATATATTTT.

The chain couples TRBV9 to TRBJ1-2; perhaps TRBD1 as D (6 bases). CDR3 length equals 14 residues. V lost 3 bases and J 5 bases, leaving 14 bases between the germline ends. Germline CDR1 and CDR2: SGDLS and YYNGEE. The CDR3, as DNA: TGTGCCAGCAGCGCCCGAACAGGGAAGTATGGCTACACCTTC. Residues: CASSARTGKYGYTF. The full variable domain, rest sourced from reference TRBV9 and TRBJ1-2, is DSGVTQTPKHLITATGQRVTLRCSPRSGDLSVYWYQQSLDQGLQFLIQYYNGEERAKGNILERFSAQQFPDLHSELNLSSLELGDSALYFCASSARTGKYGYTFGSGTRLTVV.

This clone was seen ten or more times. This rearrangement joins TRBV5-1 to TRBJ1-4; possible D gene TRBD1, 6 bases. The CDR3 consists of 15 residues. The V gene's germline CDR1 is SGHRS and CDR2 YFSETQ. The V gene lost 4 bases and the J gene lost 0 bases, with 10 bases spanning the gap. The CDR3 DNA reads TGCGCCAGCAGCCTTCAGGGGCCAACTAATGAAAAACTGTTTTTT. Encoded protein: CASSLQGPTNEKLFF.

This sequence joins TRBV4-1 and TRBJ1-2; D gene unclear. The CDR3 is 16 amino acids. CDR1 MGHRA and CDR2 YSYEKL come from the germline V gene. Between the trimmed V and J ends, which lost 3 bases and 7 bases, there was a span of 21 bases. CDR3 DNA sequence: TGCGCCAGCAGCCACGGTATGGGTAGCCGGCGCGTTGGCTACACCTTC. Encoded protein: CASSHGMGSRRVGYTF.

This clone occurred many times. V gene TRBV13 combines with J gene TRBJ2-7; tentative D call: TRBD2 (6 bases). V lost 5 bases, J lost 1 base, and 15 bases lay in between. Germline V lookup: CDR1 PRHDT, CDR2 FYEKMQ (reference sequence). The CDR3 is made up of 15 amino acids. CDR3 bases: TGTGCCAGCAGCGGGGGGTTTGGGGCGTCCTACGAGCAGTACTTC. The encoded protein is CASSGGFGASYEQYF.

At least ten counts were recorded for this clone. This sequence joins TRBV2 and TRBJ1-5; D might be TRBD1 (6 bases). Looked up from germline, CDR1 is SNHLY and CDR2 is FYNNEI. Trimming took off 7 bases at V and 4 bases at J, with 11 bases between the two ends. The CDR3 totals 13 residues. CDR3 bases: TGTGCCAGCACCCCACAGGGAAATCAGCCCCAGCATTTT. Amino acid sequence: CASTPQGNQPQHF.

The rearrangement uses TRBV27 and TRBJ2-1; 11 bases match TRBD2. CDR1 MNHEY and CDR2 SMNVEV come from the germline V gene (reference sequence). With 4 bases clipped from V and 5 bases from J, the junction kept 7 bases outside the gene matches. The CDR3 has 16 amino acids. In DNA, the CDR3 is TGTGCCAGCAGTTCCTTTAGCGGGAGGGCCGACAATGAGCAGTTCTTC. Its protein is CASSSFSGRADNEQFF.

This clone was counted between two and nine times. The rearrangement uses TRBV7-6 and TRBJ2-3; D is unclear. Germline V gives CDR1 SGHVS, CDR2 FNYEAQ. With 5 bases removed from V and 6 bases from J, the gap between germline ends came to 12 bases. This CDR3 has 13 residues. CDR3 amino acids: CASSPFLRDTQYF. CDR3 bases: TGTGCCAGCAGCCCATTTTTGAGGGATACGCAGTATTTT.

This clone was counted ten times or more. The CDR3 loop reads CASSLHRDRGGGNTIYF. The CDR3 DNA reads TGCGCCAGCAGCCTCCACCGGGACAGGGGTGGGGGAAACACCATATATTTT. The chain links TRBV4-1 to TRBJ1-3; 10 bases agree with TRBD1. The V and J ends lost 4 bases and 4 bases, in that order; junction bases with no gene match: 10. CDR1 is MGHRA, CDR2 YSYEKL, per germline. The CDR3 totals 17 residues.

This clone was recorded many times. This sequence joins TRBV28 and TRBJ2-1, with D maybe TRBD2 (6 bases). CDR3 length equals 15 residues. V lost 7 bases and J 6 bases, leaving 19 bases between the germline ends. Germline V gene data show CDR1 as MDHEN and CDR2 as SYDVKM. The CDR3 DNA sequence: TGTGCCAGCACTCACGGCGGGGATGAGGGCAATGAGCAGTTCTTC. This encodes CASTHGGDEGNEQFF.

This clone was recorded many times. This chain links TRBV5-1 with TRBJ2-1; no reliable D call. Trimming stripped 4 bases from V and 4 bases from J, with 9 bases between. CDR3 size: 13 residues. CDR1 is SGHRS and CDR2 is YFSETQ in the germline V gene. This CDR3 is CASSQTEYNEQFF. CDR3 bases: TGCGCCAGCAGCCAAACTGAGTACAATGAGCAGTTCTTC.

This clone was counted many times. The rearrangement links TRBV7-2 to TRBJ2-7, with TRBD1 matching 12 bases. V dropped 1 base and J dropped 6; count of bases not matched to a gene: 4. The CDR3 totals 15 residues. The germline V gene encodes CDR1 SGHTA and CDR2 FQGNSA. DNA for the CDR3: TGTGCCAGCAGCTTAGTAGGGACAGGGGGCGGCGAGCAGTACTTC. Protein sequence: CASSLVGTGGGEQYF. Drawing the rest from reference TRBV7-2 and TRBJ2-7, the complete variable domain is GAGVSQSPSNKVTEKGKDVELRCDPISGHTALYWYRQSLGQGLEFLIYFQGNSAPDKSGLPSDRFSAERTGGSVSTLTIQRTQQEDSAVYLCASSLVGTGGGEQYFGPGTRLTVT.

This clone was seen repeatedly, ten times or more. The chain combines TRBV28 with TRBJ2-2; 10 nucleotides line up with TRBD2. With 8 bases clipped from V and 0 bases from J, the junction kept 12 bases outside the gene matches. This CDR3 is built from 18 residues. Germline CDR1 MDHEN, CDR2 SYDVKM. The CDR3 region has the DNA TGTGCCAGCGGGCCATCTAGCGGGAGCCCCGCGAACACCGGGGAGCTGTTTTTT. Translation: CASGPSSGSPANTGELFF.

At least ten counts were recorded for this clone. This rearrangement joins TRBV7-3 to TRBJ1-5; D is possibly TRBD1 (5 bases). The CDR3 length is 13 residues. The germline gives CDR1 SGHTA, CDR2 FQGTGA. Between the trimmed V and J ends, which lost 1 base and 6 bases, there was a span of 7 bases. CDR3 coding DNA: TGTGCCAGCAGCTTAAGAAGGGGTCAGCCCCAGCATTTT. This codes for CASSLRRGQPQHF.

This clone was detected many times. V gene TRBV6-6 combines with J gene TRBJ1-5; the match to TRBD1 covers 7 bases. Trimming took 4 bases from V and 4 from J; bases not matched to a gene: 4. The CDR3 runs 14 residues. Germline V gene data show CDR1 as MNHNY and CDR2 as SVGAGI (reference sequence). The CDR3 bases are TGTGCCAGCAGTTCGTCGGGACAGAATCAGCCCCAGCATTTT. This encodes CASSSSGQNQPQHF.

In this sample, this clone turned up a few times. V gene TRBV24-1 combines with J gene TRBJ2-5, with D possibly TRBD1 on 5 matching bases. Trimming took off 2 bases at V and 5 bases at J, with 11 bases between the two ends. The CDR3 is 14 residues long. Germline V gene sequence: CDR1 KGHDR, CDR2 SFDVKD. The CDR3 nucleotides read TGTGCCACCAGTGATTACAGGTTGGGGGAGACCCAGTACTTC. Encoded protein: CATSDYRLGETQYF.

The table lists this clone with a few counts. The CDR3 sequence is CASSQRRVDYEQYF. DNA for the CDR3: TGTGCCAGCAGTCAAAGGAGGGTGGACTACGAGCAGTACTTC. The V gene is TRBV12-3 or TRBV12-4, the J gene TRBJ2-7; a possible D gene is TRBD2 (6 bases). The CDR3 length is 14 residues. V lost 5 bases and J lost 3, with 14 bases in between.

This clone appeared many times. CDR3 amino acids: CASSSHPGGTEAFF. CDR3 coding DNA: TGTGCCAGCAGCTCTCACCCAGGGGGCACTGAAGCTTTCTTT. This sequence joins TRBV11-3 and TRBJ1-1; 7 bases fit TRBD1. The length of the CDR3 is 14 residues. Looked up from germline, CDR1 is SGHNT and CDR2 is YENEEA. V shed 4 bases and J 4 bases; nucleotides not matched to a gene: 6.

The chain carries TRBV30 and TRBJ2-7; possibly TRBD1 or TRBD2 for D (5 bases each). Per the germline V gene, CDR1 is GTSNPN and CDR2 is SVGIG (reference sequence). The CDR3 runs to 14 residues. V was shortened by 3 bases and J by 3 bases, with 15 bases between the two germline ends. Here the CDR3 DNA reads TGTGCCTGGAGGAGGGGTGGTTCCCTCTACGAGCAGTACTTC. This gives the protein CAWRRGGSLYEQYF.